This T cell receptor (beta chain) is from a study of CD8+ T cells in alopecia areata. Turning to the study itself: Treated patients were dosed with oral tofacitinib, taking 5 to 10 mg twice daily. General study results and limits: Tissue-resident alphabeta T cells belonging to normal skin likewise get sequenced within scalp specimens. The study found that many expanded lesional clones persisted in scalp and blood during tofacitinib.

V dropped 5 bases and J dropped 0 bases, with 19 bases sitting between them. The germline gives CDR1 SGHVS, CDR2 FNYEAQ. CDR3 length: 17 amino acids. Specified treatment: oral pan-JAK inhibitor, 5-10 mg twice daily. Sorting separated CD4+ and CD8+ T cells out of PBMCs. In regard to this clone: Its antigen is undetermined.

cDNA reverse transcribed from extracted RNA served as the sequencing template. TCRdb's table, derived via immunoSEQ multiplex PCR, lists solely in-frame clones and lacks some. The sample includes 200,000 to 250,000 clones, around 57% seen only once; the top ten take 1.6%. This material consisted of CD4+ T cells sorted from blood, taken at week 4, from a patient treated with tofacitinib. The source is a human donor with alopecia areata. This chain connects TRBV7-6 to TRBJ1-2; unclear D gene. CDR3 sequence: CASSPGSGGRANYGYTF. CDR3 DNA sequence: TGTGCCAGCAGCCCTGGTTCAGGTGGCAGAGCTAACTATGGCTACACCTTC.